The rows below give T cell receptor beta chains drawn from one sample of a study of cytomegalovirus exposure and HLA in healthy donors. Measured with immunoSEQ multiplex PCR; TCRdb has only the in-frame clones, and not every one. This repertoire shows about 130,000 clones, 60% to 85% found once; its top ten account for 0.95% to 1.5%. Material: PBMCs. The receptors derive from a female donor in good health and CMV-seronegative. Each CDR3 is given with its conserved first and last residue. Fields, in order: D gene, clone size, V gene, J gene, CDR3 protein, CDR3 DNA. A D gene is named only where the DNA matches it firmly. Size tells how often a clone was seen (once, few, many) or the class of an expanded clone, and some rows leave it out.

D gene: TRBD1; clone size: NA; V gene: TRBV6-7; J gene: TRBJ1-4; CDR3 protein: CASSYPGTGPNPNMSEKLFF; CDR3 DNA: TGTGCCAGCAGTTACCCCGGGACAGGGCCAAACCCCAATATGTCGGAAAAACTGTTTTTT
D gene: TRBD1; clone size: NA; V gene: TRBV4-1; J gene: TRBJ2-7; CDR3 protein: CASSLRDREYEQYF; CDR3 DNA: TGCGCCAGCAGCCTCCGGGACAGGGAATACGAGCAGTACTTC
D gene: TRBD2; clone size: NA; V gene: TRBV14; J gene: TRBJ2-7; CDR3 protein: CASSPKIRLAGLAGGYEQYF; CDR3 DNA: TGTGCCAGCAGCCCCAAGATACGGTTGGCGGGTCTAGCGGGGGGCTACGAGCAGTACTTC
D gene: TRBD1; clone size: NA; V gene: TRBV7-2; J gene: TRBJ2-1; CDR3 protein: CASSSDRANEQFF; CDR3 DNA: TGTGCCAGCAGCTCGGACAGGGCAAATGAGCAGTTCTTC
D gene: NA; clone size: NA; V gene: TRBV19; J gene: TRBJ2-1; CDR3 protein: CASSSVGSQDEQFF; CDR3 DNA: TGTGCCAGTTCATCGGTGGGGTCACAGGATGAGCAGTTCTTC
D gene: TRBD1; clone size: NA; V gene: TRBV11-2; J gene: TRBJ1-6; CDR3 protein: CASSSGQGSNSPLHF; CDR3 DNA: TGTGCCAGCAGCAGCGGACAGGGATCTAATTCACCCCTCCACTTT
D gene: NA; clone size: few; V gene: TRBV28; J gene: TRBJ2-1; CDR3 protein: CASSPSRGRQFF; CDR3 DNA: TGTGCCAGCAGTCCCTCTAGGGGAAGGCAGTTCTTC
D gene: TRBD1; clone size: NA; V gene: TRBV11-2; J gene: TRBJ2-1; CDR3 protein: CASSQDMGQAYNEQFF; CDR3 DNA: TGTGCCAGCAGCCAAGATATGGGACAGGCTTACAATGAGCAGTTCTTC
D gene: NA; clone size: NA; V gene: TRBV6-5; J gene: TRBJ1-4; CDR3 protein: CASSRQERHEKLFF; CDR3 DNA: TGTGCCAGCAGCCGACAGGAACGGCATGAAAAACTGTTTTTT
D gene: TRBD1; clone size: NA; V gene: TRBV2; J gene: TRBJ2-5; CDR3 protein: CASSKQGASQETQYF; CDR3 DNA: TGTGCCAGCAGTAAACAGGGGGCGAGCCAAGAGACCCAGTACTTC